These 5 T cell receptor beta chains were sequenced from one sample in a study of regulatory T cells in long-lasting Graves disease. Through Arm-PCR of CDR3 regions and iRepertoire HTBI primers, TCR beta libraries were built. From the multiplex PCR reads, TCRdb called clonotypes with MiXCR, one entry per CDR3 protein. The table lists 550,000 to 700,000 distinct CDR3 sequences, around 16% of them singletons. Time point specified: newly diagnosed GD, antithyroid drugs for less than 3 months. RNA from PBMCs was the source of the TCR library. In addition, the sample was reused for a study of T cells in Graves' hyperthyroidism and ophthalmopathy.

Here the sequenced sample was peripheral blood mononuclear cells (PBMCs), taken at new diagnosis, from a patient treated with antithyroid drugs. The receptors stem from a man younger than 35 with Graves disease.

This clonotype was detected ten times or more. This chain uses TRBV11-2 with TRBJ1-1, with D unclear. In germline, CDR1 is SGHAT, CDR2 FQNNGV. The CDR3 loop spans 13 amino acids. The V and J ends lost 1 base and 8 bases respectively, with 11 bases between them. The CDR3 protein is CASSLGFRAEAFF. The CDR3, as DNA: TGTGCCAGCAGCTTAGGTTTTCGGGCAGAAGCTTTCTTT.

This clonotype came up a few times. The chain recombines TRBV20-1 with TRBJ1-2; 8 nucleotides agree with TRBD1. V was clipped by 6 bases and J by 6 bases; unmatched bases: 6. The CDR3 has 12 amino acids. CDR1 DFQATT and CDR2 SNEGSKA come from the germline V gene (reference sequence). The CDR3 nucleotides read TGCAGTGCAAGCAGGGGGCGTAATGGCTACACCTTC. Translation gives CSASRGRNGYTF.

This clonotype was recorded at least ten times. J is TRBJ2-7 and V is TRBV7-9; the match to TRBD1 covers 11 bases. V gave up 7 bases and J gave up 1 base; unmatched junction bases: 9. The CDR3 contains 16 residues. CDR1 is SEHNR and CDR2 is FQNEAQ in the germline V gene (reference sequence). CDR3 amino acids: CASTLGGQGVSYEQYF. DNA for the CDR3: TGTGCCAGCACCCTGGGGGGACAGGGGGTTTCCTACGAGCAGTACTTC.

This clonotype was seen at least ten times. Here the CDR3 DNA reads TGTGCCAGCAGTACCCGGGACAAAGAGACCCAGTACTTC. This codes for CASSTRDKETQYF. This sequence joins TRBV27 and TRBJ2-5, with D perhaps matching TRBD1 (6 bases). The CDR3 runs 13 residues. The germline V gene has CDR1 MNHEY and CDR2 SMNVEV (reference sequence). Trimming shortened V by 5 bases and J by 3 bases, and 10 bases separated the two germline ends.

CDR3 sequence: CASSSTTGISGNTIYF. As DNA, the CDR3 is TGTGCCAGCAGTTCCACAACGGGAATCTCTGGAAACACCATATATTTT. J is TRBJ1-3 and V is TRBV6-5, with D uncertain. This CDR3 contains 16 residues. From germline, CDR1 is MNHEY and CDR2 SVGAGI. V was cut by 4 bases and J by 0 bases, with 13 bases left in between.